Listed here are 25 T cell receptor beta chains from one sample, sequenced in a study of blood T cell repertoires in COVID-19. Using immunoSEQ multiplex PCR, the repertoire was profiled, and TCRdb retains in-frame clones only, with some absent. This sample has 55,000 to 70,000 clones; 88% occur once, and the top ten carry 40% to 45%. Sequenced: peripheral blood. Receptors were obtained from a woman aged 60-70 years with COVID-19, enrolled during active disease.

The chain recombines TRBV24-1 with TRBJ2-3, with 13 positions matching TRBD2. Trimming at V came to 4 bases and at J to 0 bases, leaving 9 bases not matched to a gene. The germline gives CDR1 KGHDR, CDR2 SFDVKD. The CDR3 is 19 amino acids. CDR3 region: CATSDPTSGGAMSTDTQYF. Written as DNA, the CDR3 is TGTGCCACCAGTGACCCCACTAGCGGGGGGGCTATGAGCACAGATACGCAGTATTTT.

This rearrangement joins TRBV28 to TRBJ2-7, with 14 bases matching TRBD2. The CDR3 runs to 17 residues. V lost 5 bases, J lost 5 bases, and 11 bases stayed unmatched. CDR1 is MDHEN and CDR2 is SYDVKM in the germline V gene. The CDR3 here is CASSPGTSGSRKDEQYF. CDR3 sequence (DNA): TGTGCCAGCAGTCCGGGGACTAGCGGGAGTAGGAAGGACGAGCAGTACTTC.

This clone came up once. The gene calls are TRBV7-8 and TRBJ2-5; D might be TRBD1 (6 bases). The V gene lost 8 bases and the J gene lost 1 base, with 17 bases spanning the gap. CDR1 and CDR2 (germline): SGHVS, FQNEAQ. This CDR3 has 15 residues. In nucleotides, the CDR3 is TGTGCCAGCCTCAGGGGTCCACAATTCCAAGAGACCCAGTACTTC. Protein product: CASLRGPQFQETQYF.

This CDR3 reads CASRPRGQNTEAFF. CDR3 nucleotide sequence: TGTGCCAGCAGGCCGAGGGGACAGAACACTGAAGCTTTCTTT. The chain couples TRBV6-5 to TRBJ1-1, with TRBD1 as a possible D gene (6 bases). V lost 6 bases to trimming and J lost 1 base, with 12 bases between them. Per germline, CDR1 MNHEY and CDR2 SVGAGI. The CDR3 consists of 14 residues.

The chain has TRBV4-1 and TRBJ2-7; perhaps TRBD2 as D (6 bases). CDR1 MGHRA and CDR2 YSYEKL come from the germline V gene. The CDR3 extends over 15 amino acids. Trimming took 1 base from V and 0 from J, leaving 10 bases between them. The DNA for the CDR3 is TGCGCCAGCAGCCAAGTCGGGGGAAGCTCCTACGAGCAGTACTTC. It is translated as CASSQVGGSSYEQYF.

The chain uses TRBV5-1 and TRBJ2-1; 9 bases are a match to TRBD2. Germline CDR1 is SGHRS and CDR2 is YFSETQ. The J segment lost 6 bases and the V segment lost 2 bases, leaving 6 bases of the junction unmatched. The CDR3 extends over 15 amino acids. The CDR3 is CASSFWRGGGNEQFF. The CDR3 nucleotides are TGCGCCAGCAGCTTCTGGCGGGGGGGCGGCAATGAGCAGTTCTTC. The entire variable domain, with the rest obtained from reference TRBV5-1 and TRBJ2-1, is as follows: KAGVTQTPRYLIKTRGQQVTLSCSPISGHRSVSWYQQTPGQGLQFLFEYFSETQRNKGNFPGRFSGRQFSNSRSEMNVSTLELGDSALYLCASSFWRGGGNEQFFGPGTRLTVL.

The table lists this clone with a few counts. The DNA of the CDR3 is TGCGCCAGCAGCCCCGGGACAGGGGATGAGCAGTTCTTC. Encoded protein: CASSPGTGDEQFF. This sequence joins TRBV4-1 and TRBJ2-1; 10 bases line up with TRBD1. The CDR3 is made up of 13 amino acids. Germline trimming cut 4 bases from V and 8 bases from J; bases unmatched to any gene: 2. Germline CDR1 MGHRA, CDR2 YSYEKL.

The chain links TRBV9 to TRBJ2-1; D is undetermined. Trimming cost V 0 bases and J 0 bases, with 7 bases left between them. CDR1 is SGDLS, CDR2 YYNGEE, per germline. The CDR3 contains 15 residues. Written as DNA, the CDR3 is TGTGCCAGCAGCGTAGGAGCGAGCTCCTACAATGAGCAGTTCTTC. This sequence encodes CASSVGASSYNEQFF.

V usage is TRBV27 and J usage is TRBJ2-3, with a possible D match to TRBD2 (6 bases). The CDR3 consists of 17 residues. Per germline, CDR1 MNHEY and CDR2 SMNVEV (reference sequence). Trimming cost V 1 base and J 0 bases, with 14 bases left between them. The CDR3 protein is CASSLWSLAPSTDTQYF. The CDR3 nucleotides are TGTGCCAGCAGTTTATGGTCCCTAGCGCCAAGCACAGATACGCAGTATTTT.

The V call is TRBV10-3, the J call TRBJ1-2; D gene ambiguous. The germline CDR1 and CDR2 sequences are ENHRY and SYGVKD. The CDR3 loop spans 11 amino acids. V lost 6 bases, J lost 8 bases, and 10 bases lay in between. The CDR3 coding sequence is TGTGCCATCAGGGGAGGAGAGGGCTACACCTTC. Protein: CAIRGGEGYTF.

The chain employs TRBV11-2 and TRBJ2-3, with D possibly TRBD2 on 6 matching bases. V lost 5 bases, J lost 2 bases, and 11 bases lay in between. The germline CDR1 and CDR2 sequences are SGHAT and FQNNGV. The CDR3 spans 14 residues. DNA of the CDR3: TGTGCCAGCAGCCCGGGACTTAACACAGATACGCAGTATTTT. Residues: CASSPGLNTDTQYF.

The J gene is TRBJ2-5, the V gene TRBV19, with D possibly matching TRBD2 (5 bases). With 3 bases removed from V and 1 base from J, the gap between germline ends came to 9 bases. This CDR3 region has 14 residues. CDR1 and CDR2 (germline): LNHDA, SQIVND (reference sequence). CDR3 residues: CASSISSGQETQYF. The DNA for the CDR3 is TGTGCCAGTAGTATTTCCAGCGGCCAAGAGACCCAGTACTTC.

The CDR3 bases are TGCAGTGCTAGCCAGGCCGGCTACACCTTC. It is translated as CSASQAGYTF. The J gene is TRBJ1-2, the V gene TRBV20-1; D is ambiguous. Germline V gene data show CDR1 as DFQATT and CDR2 as SNEGSKA (reference sequence). V was pared by 3 bases and J by 8 bases, with 7 bases between. The CDR3 totals 10 residues.

The CDR3 here is CASSPPGQGLYEQYF. As DNA, the CDR3 is TGTGCCAGTAGTCCACCGGGACAGGGACTATACGAGCAGTACTTC. This sequence joins TRBV19 and TRBJ2-7; TRBD1 agrees at 9 bases. Germline trimming cut 5 bases from V and 4 bases from J; bases unmatched to any gene: 9. CDR1 and CDR2 (germline): LNHDA, SQIVND (reference sequence). The CDR3 is 15 residues long.

This clone occurred once. V gene TRBV24-1 combines with J gene TRBJ2-2; D gene unclear. The CDR3 is 15 amino acids. In germline, CDR1 is KGHDR, CDR2 SFDVKD. The V end lost 2 bases, the J end lost 3 bases, and 9 bases lay between the germline ends. The DNA for the CDR3 is TGTGCCACCAGTGATTCTACGGGTTACACCGGGGAGCTGTTTTTT. Translating it yields CATSDSTGYTGELFF.

V and J are TRBV30 and TRBJ1-2; D gene unclear. The V end was cut by 1 base, the J end by 5 bases, with 8 bases between. Looked up from germline, CDR1 is GTSNPN and CDR2 is SVGIG (reference sequence). CDR3 length: 12 amino acids. In DNA, the CDR3 is TGTGCCTGGAGTGAGAACTGGTATGGCTACACCTTC. It specifies CAWSENWYGYTF.

The rearrangement joins TRBV28 to TRBJ1-5; 7 bases align to TRBD1. The CDR3 has 14 amino acids. From germline, CDR1 is MDHEN and CDR2 SYDVKM. Trimming removed 6 bases from V and 5 bases from J; junction bases left unmatched: 7. CDR3 sequence reads: CASRSGTAHQPQHF. CDR3 in DNA: TGTGCCAGCAGATCCGGGACAGCTCATCAGCCCCAGCATTTT.

This clone showed up just a few times. This chain connects TRBV27 to TRBJ2-7, with a weak D call TRBD1 (5 bases). CDR1 and CDR2 from the germline V gene are MNHEY and SMNVEV (reference sequence). This CDR3 spans 13 amino acids. The ends were cut back, 7 bases at V and 7 bases at J, with 17 bases in the middle. This CDR3 is CASIVQAAPEQYF. CDR3 sequence (DNA): TGTGCCAGCATAGTACAGGCGGCCCCAGAGCAGTACTTC.

This sequence joins TRBV5-8 and TRBJ2-6; 7 nucleotides line up with TRBD1. The germline CDR1 and CDR2 sequences are SGHTS and YDEGEE. After removal of 4 bases from V and 3 bases from J, the junction contained 10 bases not matched to a gene. This CDR3 spans 17 amino acids. The CDR3 sequence is CASSESRDSFGANVLTF. In nucleotides, the CDR3 is TGTGCCAGCAGCGAGTCCCGGGACAGCTTTGGGGCCAACGTCCTGACTTTC. Looking up the rest from reference TRBV5-8 and TRBJ2-6 gives the full variable domain: EAGVTQSPTHLIKTRGQQATLRCSPISGHTSVYWYQQALGLGLQFLLWYDEGEERNRGNFPPRFSGRQFPNYSSELNVNALELEDSALYLCASSESRDSFGANVLTFGAGSRLTVL.

The chain recombines TRBV7-9 with TRBJ1-3; 7 nucleotides agree with TRBD1. Germline values: CDR1 SEHNR, CDR2 FQNEAQ (reference sequence). The CDR3 totals 16 residues. Unmatched junction bases numbered 6, after V lost 4 bases and J lost 0 bases. Written as DNA, the CDR3 is TGTGCCAGCAGCTCAGGAGGGACAGTCTCTGGAAACACCATATATTTT. It encodes CASSSGGTVSGNTIYF.

This clone appeared a few times. The genes are TRBV30 and TRBJ1-3; D gene unclear. The V and J ends lost 5 bases and 0 bases respectively, with 8 bases between them. The V gene's germline CDR1 is GTSNPN and CDR2 SVGIG (reference sequence). The CDR3 has 13 amino acids. CDR3 residues: CAWGGLSGNTIYF. The CDR3 DNA follows: TGTGCCTGGGGAGGGCTCTCTGGAAACACCATATATTTT.

V usage is TRBV30 and J usage is TRBJ2-1; no clear D gene. Trimming took 3 bases from V and 9 from J, leaving 9 bases between them. The CDR3 loop spans 11 amino acids. Per germline, CDR1 GTSNPN and CDR2 SVGIG (reference sequence). Here the CDR3 reads CAWSLIGEQFF. The CDR3 DNA reads as TGTGCCTGGAGCCTTATCGGTGAGCAGTTCTTC.

This clone has just a few counts. This rearrangement joins TRBV30 to TRBJ1-3; 8 bases align to TRBD1. There are 14 residues in the CDR3. J gave up 0 bases and V 5 bases, and 3 bases lay outside the gene matches. Germline assignment: CDR1 GTSNPN and CDR2 SVGIG (reference sequence). The CDR3 loop is CAWGDRISGNTIYF. CDR3 coding DNA: TGTGCCTGGGGGGACAGGATCTCTGGAAACACCATATATTTT. Full variable domain (outside the CDR3, taken from reference TRBV30 and TRBJ1-3): SQTIHQWPATLVQPVGSPLSLECTVEGTSNPNLYWYRQAAGRGLQLLFYSVGIGQISSEVPQNLSASRPQDRQFILSSKKLLLSDSGFYLCAWGDRISGNTIYFGEGSWLTVV.

CDR3 in DNA: TGTGCCAGCAGCTTGGGCAGGGGGCGTACCGGGGAGCTGTTTTTT. Its protein is CASSLGRGRTGELFF. V gene TRBV7-2 combines with J gene TRBJ2-2, with 8 bases identical to TRBD1. After removal of 3 bases from V and 5 bases from J, the junction contained 5 bases not matched to a gene. The CDR3 totals 15 residues. Germline V CDR1 and CDR2: SGHTA, FQGNSA.

J is TRBJ2-5 and V is TRBV7-8, with 9 bases fitting TRBD2. The V gene's germline CDR1 is SGHVS and CDR2 FQNEAQ. With 4 bases clipped from V and 2 bases from J, the junction kept 14 bases outside the gene matches. CDR3 length: 18 amino acids. The CDR3 nucleotides read TGTGCCAGCAGCTCCACAAGGGCGGGACTAGCCCCTCAAGAGACCCAGTACTTC. Translation: CASSSTRAGLAPQETQYF.